A selection of T cell receptor beta chains follows, all from one sample in a study of blood T cell repertoires in COVID-19. Assay used: immunoSEQ multiplex PCR; TCRdb lists only in-frame clones, some missing. The data show more than 200,000 clones, 80% to 90% seen once. The sample was peripheral blood. These TCRs come from a woman in her forties or fifties with acute or convalescent COVID-19. Each CDR3 is given with its conserved first and last residue. A D gene is named only where the DNA matches it firmly. Some rows have no size entry. The others give once, few or many, or a class for an expanded clone.

few	TRBV29-1	.	TRBJ1-4	13	CSVAWQANEKLFF	TGCAGCGTTGCTTGGCAGGCAAATGAAAAACTGTTTTTT
few	TRBV4-2	TRBD1	TRBJ1-1	18	CASSQGLSGGWVNTEAFF	TGTGCCAGCAGCCAAGGTCTTTCAGGGGGCTGGGTGAACACTGAAGCTTTCTTT
.	TRBV4-1	TRBD1	TRBJ1-4	13	CASSQGGDRGLFF	TGCGCCAGCAGCCAAGGAGGGGACAGGGGACTGTTTTTT
.	TRBV3-1/TRBV3-2	TRBD2	TRBJ2-7	15	CASSRAKGLGHEQYF	TGTGCCAGCAGCCGAGCAAAGGGACTAGGCCACGAGCAGTACTTC
.	TRBV11-2	TRBD2	TRBJ2-5	15	CASSLASGGEETQYF	TGTGCCAGCAGCTTGGCTAGCGGGGGAGAGGAGACCCAGTACTTC
.	TRBV24-1	TRBD2	TRBJ2-2	11	CATGGTGELFF	TGTGCCACGGGGGGGACCGGGGAGCTGTTTTTT
.	TRBV19	TRBD1	TRBJ1-5	17	CASSMVGDRYSNQPQHF	TGTGCCAGTAGTATGGTCGGGGACAGATATAGCAATCAGCCCCAGCATTTT
.	TRBV19	TRBD1	TRBJ2-5	15	CASSPRQGAVETQYF	TGTGCCAGTAGTCCCCGACAGGGGGCCGTAGAGACCCAGTACTTC
once	TRBV6-5	.	TRBJ1-5	15	CASRPGVLGNQPQHF	TGTGCCAGCAGGCCGGGAGTCCTTGGCAATCAGCCCCAGCATTTT
.	TRBV4-1	.	TRBJ1-4	16	CASSQSLQGIAEKLFF	TGCGCCAGCAGCCAGTCCTTACAGGGAATAGCTGAAAAACTGTTTTTT
once	TRBV30	.	TRBJ2-3	14	CAWSEGGSTDTQYF	TGTGCCTGGAGTGAGGGCGGGAGCACAGATACGCAGTATTTT
.	TRBV30	.	TRBJ1-1	12	CAWTLGSTEAFF	TGTGCCTGGACTCTCGGTAGCACTGAAGCTTTCTTT
once	TRBV27	TRBD1	TRBJ2-6	16	CASSLRQGAGPTVLTF	TGTGCCAGCAGTTTACGGCAGGGGGCAGGTCCAACCGTCCTGACTTTC
.	TRBV19	.	TRBJ2-1	16	CASSMNPDSSYNEQFF	TGTGCCAGTAGTATGAATCCGGACAGCTCCTACAATGAGCAGTTCTTC
.	TRBV7-9	.	TRBJ1-2	14	CASSLGNRAYGYTF	TGTGCCAGCAGCTTAGGGAACAGGGCATATGGCTACACCTTC
.	TRBV24-1	.	TRBJ1-2	14	CATSVQGFNYGYTF	TGTGCCACCAGTGTACAGGGATTTAACTATGGCTACACCTTC
.	TRBV3-1/TRBV3-2	.	TRBJ1-4	13	CASSQDRGRKLFF	TGTGCCAGCAGCCAAGATCGGGGGAGAAAACTGTTTTTT
.	TRBV6-2/TRBV6-3	.	TRBJ2-7	12	CASSYPPFEQYF	TGTGCCAGCAGTTACCCCCCTTTCGAGCAGTACTTC
.	TRBV7-2	TRBD2	TRBJ2-3	16	CASSLQPSGGTDTQYF	TGTGCCAGCAGCTTACAACCTAGCGGGGGAACAGATACGCAGTATTTT
once	TRBV10-3	.	TRBJ1-3	17	CAISEWKGGTSGNTIYF	TGTGCCATCAGTGAGTGGAAGGGGGGGACCTCTGGAAACACCATATATTTT
few	TRBV6-2/TRBV6-3	.	TRBJ2-7	13	CASSYSRAYEQYF	TGTGCCAGCAGTTACAGCAGGGCCTACGAGCAGTACTTC
.	TRBV27	TRBD2	TRBJ2-5	17	CASSPPPGLAGWETQYF	TGTGCCAGCAGCCCCCCTCCCGGACTAGCGGGTTGGGAGACCCAGTACTTC
once	TRBV11-2	TRBD2	TRBJ2-1	16	CASSLEPSGRNNEQFF	TGTGCCAGCAGCTTAGAACCTAGCGGGAGAAACAATGAGCAGTTCTTC
.	TRBV6-5	.	TRBJ2-1	11	CASFKSNEQFF	TGTGCCAGTTTTAAGAGCAATGAGCAGTTCTTC
.	TRBV19	TRBD1	TRBJ1-2	15	CATSSPGTGDYGYTF	TGTGCCACCTCATCTCCCGGGACAGGGGACTATGGCTACACCTTC
.	TRBV21-1	.	TRBJ2-7	16	CASSLEGQGKGYEQYF	TGTGCCAGCAGCCTCGAAGGACAGGGGAAGGGCTACGAGCAGTACTTC
.	TRBV12-3/TRBV12-4	TRBD1	TRBJ2-1	13	CASSRKGAASQFF	TGTGCCAGCAGTCGAAAGGGGGCAGCAAGCCAGTTCTTC
.	TRBV23-1	.	TRBJ2-7	12	CASSQCGHEQYF	TGCGCCAGCAGTCAATGTGGGCACGAGCAGTACTTC